Below are 16 T cell receptor beta chains sequenced from a single sample in a study of blood T cell repertoires in COVID-19. Repertoires were generated with immunoSEQ multiplex PCR, while TCRdb's copy carries only in-frame clones and drops some. The sample yields 100,000 to 150,000 clones, more than 70% seen once. The sequenced material came from peripheral blood. Receptors were obtained from a man in his sixties with acute or convalescent COVID-19.

The J gene is TRBJ2-7, the V gene TRBV7-9; TRBD1 agrees at 7 bases. The CDR3 runs 13 residues. Germline V gives CDR1 SEHNR, CDR2 FQNEAQ (reference sequence). Trimming cost V 3 bases and J 5 bases; bases outside gene matches: 4. CDR3: CASSFYRGDEQYF. The CDR3 DNA sequence: TGTGCCAGCAGCTTTTACAGGGGCGACGAGCAGTACTTC. The complete variable domain, with remaining parts taken from reference TRBV7-9 and TRBJ2-7, reads DTGVSQNPRHKITKRGQNVTFRCDPISEHNRLYWYRQTLGQGPEFLTYFQNEAQLEKSRLLSDRFSAERPKGSFSTLEIQRTEQGDSAMYLCASSFYRGDEQYFGPGTRLTVT.

This clone was recorded once. The genes are TRBV19 and TRBJ1-5; unclear D gene. With 3 bases removed from V and 0 bases from J, the gap between germline ends came to 6 bases. The CDR3 sequence is 14 residues long. The V gene's germline CDR1 is LNHDA and CDR2 SQIVND (reference sequence). The CDR3 nucleotides read TGTGCCAGTAGTATTGAACATAGCAATCAGCCCCAGCATTTT. Protein sequence: CASSIEHSNQPQHF.

The chain uses TRBV19 and TRBJ2-1, with TRBD2 as a possible D gene (5 bases). Looked up from germline, CDR1 is LNHDA and CDR2 is SQIVND (reference sequence). The germline V and J ends were trimmed by 4 bases and 6 bases, with 16 bases remaining between them. This CDR3 contains 15 residues. CDR3 bases: TGTGCCAGTAGTACCGTACTGCCGGGGAGCAATGAGCAGTTCTTC. Its protein is CASSTVLPGSNEQFF. The entire variable domain, with the rest obtained from reference TRBV19 and TRBJ2-1, is as follows: DGGITQSPKYLFRKEGQNVTLSCEQNLNHDAMYWYRQDPGQGLRLIYYSQIVNDFQKGDIAEGYSVSREKKESFPLTVTSAQKNPTAFYLCASSTVLPGSNEQFFGPGTRLTVL.

There are a few counts of this clone. The chain links TRBV5-6 to TRBJ1-5; 7 bases are shared with TRBD1. The CDR3 loop spans 14 amino acids. Looked up from germline, CDR1 is SGHDT and CDR2 is YYEEEE. The J segment lost 1 base and the V segment lost 3 bases, leaving 1 base of the junction unmatched. CDR3 nucleotides: TGTGCCAGCAGCTGGGGACAGAGCAATCAGCCCCAGCATTTT. It codes for CASSWGQSNQPQHF.

This chain joins TRBV5-1 and TRBJ2-5; a weak D match, TRBD2 (6 bases). V was cut by 3 bases and J by 2 bases, with 17 bases left in between. The germline CDR1 and CDR2 sequences are SGHRS and YFSETQ. The CDR3 extends over 16 amino acids. The DNA for the CDR3 is TGCGCCAGCAGCTCCCTGGGAGCTAGCGAGCAAGAGACCCAGTACTTC. This gives the protein CASSSLGASEQETQYF.

This clone was seen just once. V gene TRBV18 combines with J gene TRBJ2-2; possible D gene TRBD1, 5 bases. Trimming left V 3 bases short and J 0 bases short, with 8 bases between. CDR3 length: 15 residues. The germline CDR1 and CDR2 sequences are KGHSH and LQKENI. CDR3 DNA sequence: TGTGCCAGCTCACCGGACATCTCGAACACCGGGGAGCTGTTTTTT. This sequence encodes CASSPDISNTGELFF. Full variable domain (missing parts from reference TRBV18 and TRBJ2-2): NAGVMQNPRHLVRRRGQEARLRCSPMKGHSHVYWYRQLPEEGLKFMVYLQKENIIDESGMPKERFSAEFPKEGPSILRIQQVVRGDSAAYFCASSPDISNTGELFFGEGSRLTVL.

The rearrangement links TRBV5-1 to TRBJ1-6, with 7 positions matching TRBD1. Trimming removed 2 bases from V and 8 bases from J; junction bases left unmatched: 4. The CDR3 is 14 residues long. From germline, CDR1 is SGHRS and CDR2 YFSETQ. As DNA, the CDR3 is TGCGCCAGCAGCTTAGGGACAGCGGATTCACCCCTCCACTTT. It codes for CASSLGTADSPLHF.

The J gene is TRBJ1-5, the V gene TRBV18, with 7 bases aligning to TRBD1. V shed 5 bases and J 2 bases; nucleotides not matched to a gene: 9. Germline V CDR1 and CDR2: KGHSH, LQKENI. The CDR3 has 16 residues. CDR3 region: CASSADRVSGNQPQHF. The CDR3, as DNA: TGTGCCAGCTCAGCCGACAGGGTGTCGGGCAATCAGCCCCAGCATTTT.

The chain has TRBV7-2 and TRBJ2-2, with D possibly TRBD2 on 5 matching bases. Germline V gives CDR1 SGHTA, CDR2 FQGNSA. The CDR3 runs 16 residues. The V gene lost 8 bases and the J gene lost 0 bases, with 16 bases spanning the gap. CDR3 in DNA: TGTGCCAGCCGCCGCGGGCGGAACTCGAACACCGGGGAGCTGTTTTTT. Translation gives CASRRGRNSNTGELFF.

CDR3 sequence: CASSTRQGLGEQFF. CDR3 sequence (DNA): TGTGCCAGCAGCACCAGACAGGGGTTGGGTGAGCAGTTCTTC. The chain joins TRBV7-3 to TRBJ2-1, with TRBD1 matching over 8 bases. CDR1 SGHTA and CDR2 FQGTGA come from the germline V gene. The CDR3 is 14 residues long. Trimming cost V 5 bases and J 9 bases; bases outside gene matches: 9.

The V call is TRBV5-1, the J call TRBJ1-5; 8 bases agree with TRBD1. The CDR3 loop spans 15 amino acids. Looked up from germline, CDR1 is SGHRS and CDR2 is YFSETQ. Trimming cost V 4 bases and J 5 bases; bases outside gene matches: 8. The DNA for the CDR3 is TGCGCCAGCAGCCCAGGACAGGGCTGGGATCAGCCCCAGCATTTT. This gives the protein CASSPGQGWDQPQHF.

This rearrangement joins TRBV5-3 to TRBJ1-4, with TRBD1 matching 7 bases. TRBV5-3 is an ORF; its function is uncertain. The CDR3 spans 15 residues. The ends lost 4 bases at V and 8 bases at J; junction bases unmatched: 11. In DNA, the CDR3 is TGTGCCAGAAGCCCTCCCGAGGGGGCTTTCGAAAAACTGTTTTTT. Protein: CARSPPEGAFEKLFF.

This sequence joins TRBV27 and TRBJ2-3; TRBD1 is a possible D gene (6 bases). This CDR3 is built from 16 residues. V was pared by 5 bases and J by 4 bases, with 19 bases between. In germline, CDR1 is MNHEY, CDR2 SMNVEV (reference sequence). CDR3 amino acids: CASSPTSGALSDTQYF. The DNA for the CDR3 is TGTGCCAGCAGTCCCACGTCAGGGGCTTTGTCAGATACGCAGTATTTT.

J is TRBJ2-7 and V is TRBV5-1; 7 bases are shared with TRBD1. The CDR3 has 16 amino acids. In germline, CDR1 is SGHRS, CDR2 YFSETQ. The J segment lost 3 bases and the V segment lost 2 bases, leaving 11 bases of the junction unmatched. CDR3 sequence: CASSFEMGQNFYEQYF. The CDR3 region has the DNA TGCGCCAGCAGCTTCGAAATGGGACAGAATTTCTACGAGCAGTACTTC. The variable domain in full, completed from reference TRBV5-1 and TRBJ2-7, reads KAGVTQTPRYLIKTRGQQVTLSCSPISGHRSVSWYQQTPGQGLQFLFEYFSETQRNKGNFPGRFSGRQFSNSRSEMNVSTLELGDSALYLCASSFEMGQNFYEQYFGPGTRLTVT.

The chain carries TRBV6-5 and TRBJ1-2; D perhaps matches TRBD1 (5 bases). Trimming cost V 11 bases and J 2 bases, with 15 bases left between them. CDR1 and CDR2 (germline): MNHEY, SVGAGI. The CDR3 has 13 amino acids. The CDR3 DNA reads TGTGCCGCTCTGACAGCCCGGAACTATGGCTACACCTTC. It codes for CAALTARNYGYTF.

The rearrangement links TRBV27 to TRBJ2-7; 9 bases are shared with TRBD2. V lost 5 bases and J lost 1; bases outside the gene matches: 3. The germline gives CDR1 MNHEY, CDR2 SMNVEV (reference sequence). This CDR3 comprises 14 residues. The CDR3 bases are TGTGCCAGCAGTCGACTAGCGGAGTCCTACGAGCAGTACTTC. It yields the protein CASSRLAESYEQYF.